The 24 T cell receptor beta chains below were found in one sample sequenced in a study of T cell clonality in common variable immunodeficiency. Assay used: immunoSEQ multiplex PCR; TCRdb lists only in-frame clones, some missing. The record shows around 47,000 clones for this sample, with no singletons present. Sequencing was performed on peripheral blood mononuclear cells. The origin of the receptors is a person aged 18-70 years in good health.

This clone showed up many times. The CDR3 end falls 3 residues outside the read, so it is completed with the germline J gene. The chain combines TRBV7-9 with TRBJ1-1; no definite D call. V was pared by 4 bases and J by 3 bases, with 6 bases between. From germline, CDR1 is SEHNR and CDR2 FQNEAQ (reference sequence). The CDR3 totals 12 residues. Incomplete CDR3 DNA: TGTGCCAGCAGCTCTCCAGACACTGAA. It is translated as CASSSPDTE. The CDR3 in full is CASSSPDTEAFF.

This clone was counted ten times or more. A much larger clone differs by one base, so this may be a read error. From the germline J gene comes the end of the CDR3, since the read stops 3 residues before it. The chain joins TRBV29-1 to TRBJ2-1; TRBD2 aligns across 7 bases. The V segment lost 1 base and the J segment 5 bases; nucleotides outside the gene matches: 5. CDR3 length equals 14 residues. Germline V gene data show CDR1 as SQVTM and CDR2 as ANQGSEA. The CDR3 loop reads CSVEAWDYHNEQFF. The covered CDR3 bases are TGCAGCGTTGAAGCGTGGGACTACCACAATGAG.

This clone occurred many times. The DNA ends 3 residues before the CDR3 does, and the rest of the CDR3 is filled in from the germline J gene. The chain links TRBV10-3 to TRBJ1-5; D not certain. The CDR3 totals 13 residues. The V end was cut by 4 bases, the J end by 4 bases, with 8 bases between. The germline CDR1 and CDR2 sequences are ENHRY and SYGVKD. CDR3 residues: CAISANSNQPQHF. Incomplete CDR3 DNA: TGTGCCATCAGTGCCAACAGTAATCAGCCC.

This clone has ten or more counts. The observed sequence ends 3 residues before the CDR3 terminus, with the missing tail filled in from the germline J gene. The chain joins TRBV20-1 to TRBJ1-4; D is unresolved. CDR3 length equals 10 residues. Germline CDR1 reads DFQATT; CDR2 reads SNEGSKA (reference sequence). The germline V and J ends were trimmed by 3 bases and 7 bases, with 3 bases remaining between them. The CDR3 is CSASREKLFF. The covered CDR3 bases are TGCAGTGCTAGTCGTGAAAAA.

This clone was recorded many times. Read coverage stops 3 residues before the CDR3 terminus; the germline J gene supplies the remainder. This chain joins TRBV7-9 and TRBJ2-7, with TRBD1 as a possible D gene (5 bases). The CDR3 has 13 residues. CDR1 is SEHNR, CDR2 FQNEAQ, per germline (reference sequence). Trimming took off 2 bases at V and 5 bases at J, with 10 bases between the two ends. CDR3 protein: CASSLWAGHEQYF. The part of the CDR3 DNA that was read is TGTGCCAGCAGCTTATGGGCAGGGCACGAG.

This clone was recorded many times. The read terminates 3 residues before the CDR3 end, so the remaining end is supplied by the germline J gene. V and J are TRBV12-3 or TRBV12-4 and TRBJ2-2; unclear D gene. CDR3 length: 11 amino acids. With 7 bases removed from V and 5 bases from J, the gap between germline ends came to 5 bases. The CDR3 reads CASTFTGELFF. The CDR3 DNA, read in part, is TGTGCCAGCACATTTACCGGGGAG.

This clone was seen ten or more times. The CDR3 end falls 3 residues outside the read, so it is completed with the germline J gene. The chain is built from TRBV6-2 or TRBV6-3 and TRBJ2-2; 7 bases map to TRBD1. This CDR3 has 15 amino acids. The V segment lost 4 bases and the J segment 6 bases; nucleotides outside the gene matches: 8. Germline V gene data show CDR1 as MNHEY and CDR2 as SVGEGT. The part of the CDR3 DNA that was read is TGTGCCAGCAGTTCCGGACAGGAAACTGCCGGGGAG. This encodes CASSSGQETAGE. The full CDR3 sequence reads CASSSGQETAGELFF.

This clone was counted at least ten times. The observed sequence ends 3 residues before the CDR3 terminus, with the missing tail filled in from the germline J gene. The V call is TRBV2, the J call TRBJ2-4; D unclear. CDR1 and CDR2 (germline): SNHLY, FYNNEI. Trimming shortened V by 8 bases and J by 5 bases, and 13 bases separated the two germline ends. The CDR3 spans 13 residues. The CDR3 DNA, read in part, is TGTGCCAGCTCAGGTGTACCACAAAACATT. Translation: CASSGVPQNI. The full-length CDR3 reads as CASSGVPQNIQYF.

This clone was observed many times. CDR3 sequence reads: CASSEDRPTYEQYF. CDR3 DNA, as far as it was read: TGCGCCAGCAGCGAGGACAGGCCGACCTACGAG. This chain links TRBV5-1 with TRBJ2-7; 7 bases line up with TRBD1. The read stops 3 residues short of the end of the CDR3; the missing end is completed from the germline J gene. Germline V gene lookup returns CDR1 SGHRS and CDR2 YFSETQ. The ends lost 4 bases at V and 2 bases at J; junction bases unmatched: 6. The CDR3 loop spans 14 amino acids. Variable domain in full (rest from reference TRBV5-1 and TRBJ2-7): KAGVTQTPRYLIKTRGQQVTLSCSPISGHRSVSWYQQTPGQGLQFLFEYFSETQRNKGNFPGRFSGRQFSNSRSEMNVSTLELGDSALYLCASSEDRPTYEQYFGPGTRLTVT.

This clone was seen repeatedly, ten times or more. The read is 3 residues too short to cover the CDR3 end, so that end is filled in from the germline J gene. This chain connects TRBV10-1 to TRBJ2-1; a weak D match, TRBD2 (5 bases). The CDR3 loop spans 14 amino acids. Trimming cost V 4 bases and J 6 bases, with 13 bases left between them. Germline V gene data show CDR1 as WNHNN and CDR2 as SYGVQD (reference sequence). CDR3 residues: CASSALAYSNEQFF. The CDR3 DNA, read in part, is TGCGCCAGCAGTGCGTTAGCGTACAGCAATGAG.

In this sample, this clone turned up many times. CDR3 residues: CASSATTGPNEQFF. The CDR3 bases that were read are TGTGCCAGCAGCGCAACCACAGGGCCCAATGAG. The J gene is TRBJ2-1, the V gene TRBV5-4; possible D gene TRBD1, 6 bases. Sequencing ends 3 residues short of the CDR3 end; the germline J gene provides the rest. V was clipped by 4 bases and J by 6 bases, with 14 bases between them. Germline V gene sequence: CDR1 SGHNT, CDR2 YYREEE (reference sequence). This CDR3 spans 14 amino acids.

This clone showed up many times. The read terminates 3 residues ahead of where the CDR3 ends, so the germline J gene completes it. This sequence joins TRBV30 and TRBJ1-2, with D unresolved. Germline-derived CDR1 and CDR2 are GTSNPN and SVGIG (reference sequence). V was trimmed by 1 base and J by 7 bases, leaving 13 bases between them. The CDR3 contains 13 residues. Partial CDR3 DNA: TGTGCCTGGAGTGAGTTACTTTTCGGTGGC. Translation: CAWSELLFGG. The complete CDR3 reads CAWSELLFGGYTF.

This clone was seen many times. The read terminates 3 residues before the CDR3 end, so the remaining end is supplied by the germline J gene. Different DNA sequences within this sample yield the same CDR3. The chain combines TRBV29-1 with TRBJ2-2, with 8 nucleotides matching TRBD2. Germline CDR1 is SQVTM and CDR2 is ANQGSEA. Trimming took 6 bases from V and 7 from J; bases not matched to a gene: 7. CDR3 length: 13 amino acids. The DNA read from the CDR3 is TGCAGCGTCGGGGGGGGATTTGGCGGGGAG. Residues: CSVGGGFGGE. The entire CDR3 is CSVGGGFGGELFF.

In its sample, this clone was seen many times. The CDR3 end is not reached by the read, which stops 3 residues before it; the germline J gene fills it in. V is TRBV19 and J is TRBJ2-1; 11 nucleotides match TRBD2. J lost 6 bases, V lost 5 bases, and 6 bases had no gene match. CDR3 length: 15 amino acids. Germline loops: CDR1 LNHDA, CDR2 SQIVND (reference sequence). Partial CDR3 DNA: TGTGCCAGTAGTCCTTGGACTAGCGGGCGCAATGAG. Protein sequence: CASSPWTSGRNE. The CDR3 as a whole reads CASSPWTSGRNEQFF.

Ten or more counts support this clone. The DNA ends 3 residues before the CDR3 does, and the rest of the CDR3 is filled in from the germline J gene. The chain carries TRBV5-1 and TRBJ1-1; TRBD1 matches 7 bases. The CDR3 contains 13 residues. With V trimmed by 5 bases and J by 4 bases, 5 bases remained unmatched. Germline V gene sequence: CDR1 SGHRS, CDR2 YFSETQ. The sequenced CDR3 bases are TGCGCCAGCAGGGACGACAGGGTCACTGAA. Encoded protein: CASRDDRVTE. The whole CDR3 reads CASRDDRVTEAFF.

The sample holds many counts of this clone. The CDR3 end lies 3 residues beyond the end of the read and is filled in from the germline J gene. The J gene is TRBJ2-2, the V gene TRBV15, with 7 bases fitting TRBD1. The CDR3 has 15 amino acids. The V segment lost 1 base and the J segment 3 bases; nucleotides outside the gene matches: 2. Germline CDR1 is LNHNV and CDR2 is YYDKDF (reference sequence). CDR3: CATSRGDSDTGELFF. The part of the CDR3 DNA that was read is TGTGCCACCAGCAGAGGGGACAGCGACACCGGGGAG.

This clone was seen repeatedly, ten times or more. The CDR3 reads CASSQRSGNTIYF. The part of the CDR3 DNA that was read is TGTGCCAGCAGCCAAAGGTCTGGAAACACC. The chain has TRBV3-1 (or the pseudogene TRBV3-2) and TRBJ1-3; D not resolved. The read halts 3 residues ahead of the CDR3 end, with the missing end drawn from the germline J gene. This CDR3 has 13 residues. Germline V gives CDR1 LGHDT, CDR2 YNNKEL (reference sequence). Trimming removed 2 bases at V and 1 base at J, with 3 bases between.

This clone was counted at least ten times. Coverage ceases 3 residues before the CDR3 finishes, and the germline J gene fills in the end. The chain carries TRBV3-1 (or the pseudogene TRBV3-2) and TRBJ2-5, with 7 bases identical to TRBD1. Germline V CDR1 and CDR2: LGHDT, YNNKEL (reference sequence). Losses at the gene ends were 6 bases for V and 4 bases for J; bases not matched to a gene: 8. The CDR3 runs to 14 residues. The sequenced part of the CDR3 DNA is TGTGCCAGCAGGCGACAGGGAGTCGTAGAGACC. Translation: CASRRQGVVET. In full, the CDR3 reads CASRRQGVVETQYF.

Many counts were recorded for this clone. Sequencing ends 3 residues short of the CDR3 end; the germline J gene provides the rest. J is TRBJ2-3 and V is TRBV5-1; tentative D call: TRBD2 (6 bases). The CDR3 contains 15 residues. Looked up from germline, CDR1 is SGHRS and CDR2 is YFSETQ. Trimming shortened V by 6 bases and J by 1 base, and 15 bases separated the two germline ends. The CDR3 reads CASTLDIAGTDTQYF. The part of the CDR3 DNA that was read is TGCGCCAGCACCTTAGATATAGCGGGCACAGATACG.

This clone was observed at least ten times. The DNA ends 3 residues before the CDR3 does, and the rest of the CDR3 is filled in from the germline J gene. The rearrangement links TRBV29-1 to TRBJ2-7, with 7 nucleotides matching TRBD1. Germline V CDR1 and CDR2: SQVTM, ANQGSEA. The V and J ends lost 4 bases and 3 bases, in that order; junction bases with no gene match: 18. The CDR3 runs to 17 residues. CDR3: CSVGNPWDSTTHYEQYF. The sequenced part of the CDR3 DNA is TGCAGCGTTGGGAACCCTTGGGACAGCACAACCCACTACGAG.

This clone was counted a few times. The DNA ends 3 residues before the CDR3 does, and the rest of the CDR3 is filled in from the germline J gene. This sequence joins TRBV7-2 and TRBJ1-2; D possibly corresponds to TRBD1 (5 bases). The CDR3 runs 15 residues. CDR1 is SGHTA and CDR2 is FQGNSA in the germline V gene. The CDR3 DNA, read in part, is TGTGCCAGCAGCTTCCCAGTCCCGGGACTAGACGAC. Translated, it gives CASSFPVPGLDD. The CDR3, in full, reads CASSFPVPGLDDYTF.

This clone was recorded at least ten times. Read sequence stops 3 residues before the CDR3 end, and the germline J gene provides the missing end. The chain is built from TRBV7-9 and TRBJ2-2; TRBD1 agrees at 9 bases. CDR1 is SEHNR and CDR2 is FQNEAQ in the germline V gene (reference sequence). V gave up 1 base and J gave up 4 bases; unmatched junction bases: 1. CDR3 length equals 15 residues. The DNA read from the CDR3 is TGTGCCAGCAGCTTAGGGACAGGGGTCACCGGGGAG. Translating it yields CASSLGTGVTGE. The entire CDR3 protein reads CASSLGTGVTGELFF.

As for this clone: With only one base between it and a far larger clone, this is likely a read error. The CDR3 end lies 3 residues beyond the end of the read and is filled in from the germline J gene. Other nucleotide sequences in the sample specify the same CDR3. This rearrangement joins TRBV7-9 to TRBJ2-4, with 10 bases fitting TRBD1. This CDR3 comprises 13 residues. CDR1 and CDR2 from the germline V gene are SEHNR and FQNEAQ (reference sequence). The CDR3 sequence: CASSFRQGAHQYF. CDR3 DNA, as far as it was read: TGTGCGAGCAGCTTCAGACAGGGGGCCCAT. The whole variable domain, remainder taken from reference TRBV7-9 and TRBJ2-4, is DTGVSQNPRHKITKRGQNVTFRCDPISEHNRLYWYRQTLGQGPEFLTYFQNEAQLEKSRLLSDRFSAERPKGSFSTLEIQRTEQGDSAMYLCASSFRQGAHQYFGAGTRLSVL.

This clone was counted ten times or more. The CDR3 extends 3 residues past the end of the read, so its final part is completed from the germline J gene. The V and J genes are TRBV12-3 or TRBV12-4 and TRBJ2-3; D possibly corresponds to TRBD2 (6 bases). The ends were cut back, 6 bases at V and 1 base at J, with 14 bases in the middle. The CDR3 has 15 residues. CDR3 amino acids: CASSPISSGTDTQYF. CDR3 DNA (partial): TGTGCCAGCAGCCCCATTTCTAGCGGCACAGATACG.